Included here is one T cell receptor (beta chain) sequence, with context. Which antigen it targets is not known. No base quality values were provided; no much bigger clone lies one nucleotide off. The data derive from a study of T-cell memory formation after mild COVID-19 (dated by TCRdb to the early 2020s). With regard to the full study: TCR sequence clusters from the two donors were found to be largely donor specific. Longitudinal TCRalpha and TCRbeta repertoire sequencing tracked T-cell clones expanding and contracting after mild COVID-19 in a couple of donors. Two young, previously healthy adult volunteers made up the cohort, one male and one female.

Study-level results and caveats: Some responding clones were detected in pre-infection memory, suggesting pre-existing cross-reactive memory T cells joined the SARS-CoV-2 response. The second-wave clones that peaked on day 37 were not confirmed to be SARS-CoV-2 specific. Balanced CD4/CD8 phenotypes were observed for clones contracting from day 15 to 85, whereas a bias towards CD4+ was observed for a second wave of clones expanding from day 15 to 37. The study covered only a couple of mild cases, and larger cohorts including severe cases with pre-infection samples were considered necessary. Contracting CD4+ clones were located mainly in the CM and EM memory subsets, whereas CD8+ clones were found to be enriched in EMRA.

For sequencing, an Illumina NovaSeq 6000 was employed. Using 5'RACE with constant-segment primers, TCRalpha and TCRbeta cDNA libraries were constructed, with sample barcodes and unique molecular identifiers added in the process. RNA was extracted from every sample with Trizol reagent. Libraries were amplified in two PCR steps, with a second sample barcode and Illumina TruSeq adapters added in the second step. Sequencing of libraries was performed on an Illumina NovaSeq with 2 x 150 bp paired-end reads. Per the source publication's procedure: Reads were demultiplexed and collapsed into UMI-guided consensus sequences with migec v1.2.7. With mixcr v2.1.11, UMI consensuses were aligned to TRA and TRB V and J templates and assembled into clonotypes. A clonotype was counted as expanded or contracted only if both edgeR and NoisET called the change significant, with noise models trained on biological replicates. For edgeR calls, the thresholds were a false discovery rate-adjusted p below 0.01 and a log2 fold-change of 1. As an exploratory analysis of dynamics, max-normalized trajectories of the 1000 most abundant clonotypes were examined with PCA combined with hierarchical clustering. Separately sequenced CD4+ and CD8+ repertoires were used to assign a CD4 or CD8 phenotype to each responding clone. TCRdb trimmed the raw reads at Q25, called clones with MiXCR and kept productive beta chains. Rows are unified per CDR3 protein, each entry keeping the most common DNA and genes. It is TCRdb's table, rather than the study itself, that gives the V and J calls and clone size. For this sample the table gives about 350,000 distinct CDR3 sequences, of which under 30% were detected only once. The top ten constitute about 13% of the sample.

For this chain, trimming is 0 bases at the V end and 3 bases at the J end, and the number of junction bases without a gene match is 1. CDR3 length: 14 amino acids, cysteine to phenylalanine. Only the CDR3 DNA is retained, 42 bases long and in frame from the first base. According to the germline V gene, CDR1 reads SQVTM and CDR2 reads ANQGSEA. Ficoll-Paque density gradient centrifugation was the method used to isolate PBMCs. The TCR was taken from an adult woman who had mild COVID-19 (a few samples of this study predate the infection). The sample titles of this study are shuffled in the database, so cell type and time point are left out; the donor was told from shared clones. Sequenced sample: PBMCs or a T cell subset sorted from them (not recorded which). This chain joins TRBV29-1 to TRBJ2-7; TRBD1 aligns with 11 central bases. The DNA sequence is as follows: TGCAGCGTTGAAGAGGGACAGGGGGGCTACGAGCAGTACTTC. Translated, it gives CSVEEGQGGYEQYF.